What follows are 27 T cell receptor beta chains derived from one specimen sequenced in a study of cytomegalovirus exposure and HLA in healthy donors. PCR was performed using 60 Vbeta and 13 Jbeta primers. Profiled with immunoSEQ multiplex PCR; TCRdb holds only in-frame clones, not every one. The sample lists about 130,000 clones, around 80% occurring once. The specimen was PBMCs. These receptor sequences come from a man under 40 in good health and CMV-seronegative.

V is TRBV18 and J is TRBJ2-5; D remains ambiguous. V lost 5 bases and J 2 bases, leaving 9 bases between the germline ends. Germline CDR1 is KGHSH and CDR2 is LQKENI. There are 13 residues in the CDR3. The CDR3 coding sequence is TGTGCCAGCTCATCAACAGAGCAAGAGACCCAGTACTTC. Amino acids: CASSSTEQETQYF.

This chain connects TRBV6-4 to TRBJ2-3; 7 nucleotides line up with TRBD2. Germline V gene lookup returns CDR1 MRHNA and CDR2 SNTAGT. V lost 0 bases to trimming and J lost 7 bases; unmatched junction nucleotides: 7. This CDR3 has 15 residues. For the CDR3, the DNA is TGTGCCAGCAGTGACTCCGGCGGGAGTGGACATACGCAGTATTTT. This encodes CASSDSGGSGHTQYF.

The V and J genes are TRBV5-1 and TRBJ1-2; tentative D call: TRBD1 (5 bases). Trimming shortened V by 3 bases and J by 0 bases, and 12 bases separated the two germline ends. This CDR3 has 15 amino acids. Germline CDR1 is SGHRS and CDR2 is YFSETQ. The DNA of the CDR3 is TGCGCCAGCAGCTCCCATTTGACAGCTAACTATGGCTACACCTTC. It yields the protein CASSSHLTANYGYTF.

The chain links TRBV13 to TRBJ2-7, with unresolved D. Per the germline V gene, CDR1 is PRHDT and CDR2 is FYEKMQ (reference sequence). The CDR3 has 13 residues. Trimming stripped 5 bases from V and 3 bases from J, with 11 bases between. CDR3: CASSSLQIYEQYF. Written as DNA, the CDR3 is TGTGCCAGCAGCAGCCTACAGATCTACGAGCAGTACTTC.

The rearrangement links TRBV29-1 to TRBJ1-2, with D unresolved. Germline values: CDR1 SQVTM, CDR2 ANQGSEA. V was pared by 5 bases and J by 6 bases, with 10 bases between. The CDR3 has 11 amino acids. DNA for the CDR3: TGCAGCGTTCATCGGGGAGATGGCTACACCTTC. Translating it yields CSVHRGDGYTF.

V is TRBV6-1 and J is TRBJ1-1; the match to TRBD1 covers 7 bases. The CDR3 extends over 13 amino acids. V was pared by 6 bases and J by 3 bases, with 4 bases of the junction left unmatched. Germline lookup yields CDR1 MNHNS and CDR2 SASEGT. Here the CDR3 reads CASRTTGYTEAFF. As DNA, the CDR3 is TGTGCCAGCAGGACGACAGGGTACACTGAAGCTTTCTTT.

V and J are TRBV7-2 and TRBJ2-7; 7 bases line up with TRBD2. This CDR3 is 14 amino acids long. The germline CDR1 and CDR2 sequences are SGHTA and FQGNSA. The V gene end was trimmed by 5 bases and the J gene end by 6 bases; junction bases not matched to a gene: 10. CDR3 nucleotides: TGTGCCAGCAGCATCACTAGCGTCCCCGGCGAGCAGTACTTC. Protein: CASSITSVPGEQYF.

This clone has just a few counts. The gene calls are TRBV7-9 and TRBJ2-5; 7 bases agree with TRBD2. The V gene end was trimmed by 1 base and the J gene end by 2 bases; junction bases not matched to a gene: 4. Per germline, CDR1 SEHNR and CDR2 FQNEAQ (reference sequence). This CDR3 contains 15 residues. CDR3 DNA sequence: TGTGCCAGCAGCTTAGATCTAGCGGCGCAAGAGACCCAGTACTTC. Translation gives CASSLDLAAQETQYF.

A single count supports this clone. J is TRBJ1-1 and V is TRBV6-1; maybe TRBD1 (5 bases). Per germline, CDR1 MNHNS and CDR2 SASEGT. The germline V and J ends were trimmed by 0 bases and 5 bases, with 13 bases remaining between them. This CDR3 contains 15 residues. In DNA, the CDR3 is TGTGCCAGCAGTGAAGCGGGACTTATAGGTACTGAAGCTTTCTTT. Translating it yields CASSEAGLIGTEAFF.

CDR3 coding DNA: TGTGCCAGCAGCATCGATTCAGGGTTAGGCTACACCTTC. It specifies CASSIDSGLGYTF. The V gene is TRBV6-1, the J gene TRBJ1-2; D may be TRBD1 (5 bases). The CDR3 has 13 residues. Trimming left V 6 bases short and J 8 bases short, with 16 bases between. Germline V gene data show CDR1 as MNHNS and CDR2 as SASEGT.

The chain uses TRBV5-6 and TRBJ1-5; a possible D gene is TRBD1 (5 bases). The CDR3 runs to 15 residues. Trimming took off 1 base at V and 1 base at J, with 9 bases between the two ends. CDR1 and CDR2 from the germline V gene are SGHDT and YYEEEE. For the CDR3, the DNA is TGTGCCAGCAGCTTGAGGGGAAACAGCAATCAGCCCCAGCATTTT. Amino acid sequence: CASSLRGNSNQPQHF.

The rearrangement joins TRBV6-5 to TRBJ2-7; 9 positions match TRBD1. Germline V gene sequence: CDR1 MNHEY, CDR2 SVGAGI. V was clipped by 6 bases and J by 1 base; unmatched bases: 7. The CDR3 extends over 15 amino acids. The CDR3 sequence is CASRRDRATSYEQYF. Here the CDR3 DNA reads TGTGCCAGCAGAAGGGACAGGGCTACTTCCTACGAGCAGTACTTC.

J is TRBJ2-1 and V is TRBV6-1; D perhaps matches TRBD2 (6 bases). The germline V gene has CDR1 MNHNS and CDR2 SASEGT. V gave up 7 bases and J gave up 3 bases, with 16 bases separating them. The CDR3 has 15 amino acids. CDR3 residues: CASTGSQGLYNEQFF. In nucleotides, the CDR3 is TGTGCCAGCACCGGGTCCCAGGGACTCTACAATGAGCAGTTCTTC.

V and J are TRBV7-9 and TRBJ2-5; 9 bases match TRBD1. CDR1 and CDR2 from the germline V gene are SEHNR and FQNEAQ (reference sequence). The J segment lost 3 bases and the V segment lost 5 bases, leaving 4 bases of the junction unmatched. The CDR3 sequence is 14 residues long. CDR3 sequence reads: CASSPWTGEETQYF. CDR3 DNA sequence: TGTGCCAGCAGCCCCTGGACAGGGGAAGAGACCCAGTACTTC.

V and J are TRBV29-1 and TRBJ2-3; 10 bases line up with TRBD1. This CDR3 spans 13 amino acids. Per the germline V gene, CDR1 is SQVTM and CDR2 is ANQGSEA. V lost 6 bases, J lost 2 bases, and 2 bases stayed unmatched. Here the CDR3 reads CSVDRGYTDTQYF. The DNA for the CDR3 is TGCAGCGTGGACAGGGGGTACACAGATACGCAGTATTTT.

Concerning this clone: The sample holds other DNA sequences that translate to the same CDR3. The chain is built from TRBV29-1 and TRBJ1-5; perhaps TRBD1 as D (6 bases). This CDR3 is built from 12 residues. CDR1 is SQVTM, CDR2 ANQGSEA, per germline. V lost 6 bases and J lost 3, with 9 bases in between. DNA for the CDR3: TGCAGCGTGGGGGCCCCCAATCAGCCCCAGCATTTT. Amino acids: CSVGAPNQPQHF.

The chain recombines TRBV5-1 with TRBJ2-7, with D tentatively TRBD1 (6 bases). There are 13 residues in the CDR3. V lost 4 bases to trimming and J lost 3 bases, with 11 bases between them. CDR1 is SGHRS and CDR2 is YFSETQ in the germline V gene. CDR3 amino acids: CASSIQTGYEQYF. The CDR3, as DNA: TGCGCCAGCAGCATCCAGACAGGCTACGAGCAGTACTTC.

The gene calls are TRBV4-1 and TRBJ2-1, with 12 bases identical to TRBD2. Germline trimming cut 4 bases from V and 9 bases from J; bases unmatched to any gene: 13. Germline V gives CDR1 MGHRA, CDR2 YSYEKL. This CDR3 region has 17 residues. The chain's CDR3 is CASSLLAGGPFSSEQFF. The CDR3, as DNA: TGCGCCAGCAGCCTCCTAGCGGGAGGGCCATTCTCATCTGAGCAGTTCTTC.

The chain joins TRBV6-6 to TRBJ2-7, with a weak D call TRBD2 (6 bases). Trimming took 2 bases from V and 9 from J, leaving 8 bases between them. CDR3 length: 11 amino acids. Germline V gene lookup returns CDR1 MNHNY and CDR2 SVGAGI (reference sequence). The CDR3 reads CASSYQGLQYF. The CDR3 bases are TGTGCCAGCAGTTACCAGGGACTGCAGTACTTC.

This sequence joins TRBV4-1 and TRBJ2-1; tentative D call: TRBD2 (5 bases). Trimming cost V 9 bases and J 0 bases, with 18 bases left between them. Germline V gives CDR1 MGHRA, CDR2 YSYEKL. The CDR3 is made up of 16 amino acids. CDR3 region: CASGGTPYRSYNEQFF. For the CDR3, the DNA is TGCGCCAGTGGAGGCACGCCCTACCGCTCCTACAATGAGCAGTTCTTC.

The chain combines TRBV6-6 with TRBJ1-1; 7 nucleotides align to TRBD1. The CDR3 spans 15 residues. V was clipped by 5 bases and J by 6 bases; unmatched bases: 12. The germline V gene encodes CDR1 MNHNY and CDR2 SVGAGI (reference sequence). The CDR3 nucleotides read TGTGCCAGCAGTAAAGGGACAGCGACCTTTTCTGAAGCTTTCTTT. This translates into CASSKGTATFSEAFF.

The rearrangement joins TRBV6-4 to TRBJ2-1, with 9 bases fitting TRBD2. V trimming: 0 bases; J trimming: 7 bases; junction bases outside the gene matches: 7. There are 16 residues in the CDR3. Germline CDR1 reads MRHNA; CDR2 reads SNTAGT. DNA for the CDR3: TGTGCCAGCAGTGACTCGATGGCGGGGGGGTTTAATGAGCAGTTCTTC. Translation gives CASSDSMAGGFNEQFF.

This chain uses TRBV19 with TRBJ1-5; D not resolved. V dropped 4 bases and J dropped 10 bases, with 23 bases sitting between them. This CDR3 has 16 residues. Per germline, CDR1 LNHDA and CDR2 SQIVND (reference sequence). This chain's CDR3 is CASSTRYTVFDDPQHF. For the CDR3, the DNA is TGTGCCAGTAGTACCCGATACACAGTGTTCGATGATCCCCAGCATTTT.

The rearrangement links TRBV5-6 to TRBJ1-5; D is possibly TRBD1 (5 bases). CDR1 is SGHDT and CDR2 is YYEEEE in the germline V gene. The CDR3 spans 16 residues. Trimming pared 0 bases from V and 2 bases from J, leaving 12 bases between. CDR3 loop: CASSLGIRGGNQPQHF. CDR3 DNA sequence: TGTGCCAGCAGCTTGGGAATTAGGGGTGGCAATCAGCCCCAGCATTTT.

The chain couples TRBV18 to TRBJ1-1; D ambiguous. Germline V CDR1 and CDR2: KGHSH, LQKENI. The CDR3 is made up of 13 amino acids. V lost 3 bases, J lost 5 bases, and 10 bases lay in between. In DNA form, the CDR3 reads TGTGCCAGCTCACCTGGGGAGGCGACTGAAGCTTTCTTT. This encodes CASSPGEATEAFF.

The V and J genes are TRBV5-6 and TRBJ2-6; 7 nucleotides match TRBD2. Germline CDR1 reads SGHDT; CDR2 reads YYEEEE. After removal of 0 bases from V and 2 bases from J, the junction contained 2 bases not matched to a gene. This CDR3 is 16 amino acids long. The CDR3 protein is CASSLVGGTGANVLTF. CDR3 DNA: TGTGCCAGCAGCTTGGTGGGGGGGACTGGGGCCAACGTCCTGACTTTC.

This chain connects TRBV5-1 to TRBJ1-6; weak D call: TRBD1 (6 bases). V was cut by 4 bases and J by 9 bases, with 14 bases left in between. Looked up from germline, CDR1 is SGHRS and CDR2 is YFSETQ. The CDR3 covers 14 residues. CDR3 loop: CASSLDSFGSPLHF. DNA for the CDR3: TGCGCCAGCAGCCTGGACAGTTTTGGTTCACCCCTCCACTTT.